The count of the clone carrying this T cell receptor (beta chain) is one. The data originate from a study of cytomegalovirus exposure and HLA in healthy donors. PCR was performed using 60 Vbeta and 13 Jbeta primers. Assay used: immunoSEQ multiplex PCR; TCRdb lists only in-frame clones, some missing. The table has some 90,000 clones, 60% to 80% seen once. The receptor was derived from a female donor in good health and CMV-seronegative. The sample consisted of PBMCs.

CDR3 DNA: TGTGCCAGCAGCGTAGACAGGGATGATAACTATGGCTACACCTTC. Residues: CASSVDRDDNYGYTF. The chain carries TRBV9 and TRBJ1-2; D is perhaps TRBD1 (6 bases). CDR1 SGDLS and CDR2 YYNGEE come from the germline V gene. The V gene lost 0 bases and the J gene lost 1 base, with 10 bases spanning the gap. The CDR3 extends over 15 amino acids.